This TCR beta chain was recovered during a study of T cells in Graves' hyperthyroidism and ophthalmopathy. CDR3 length equals 14 residues. The V gene's germline CDR1 is SNHLY and CDR2 FYNNEI. Trimming cost V 4 bases and J 4 bases, with 12 bases left between them. RNA transcripts were the template for amplifying TCR beta CDR3 regions. Carried out on the TCR CDR3, a first-round RT-PCR used the HTBI primer set. TCRdb analysed the multiplex PCR reads with MiXCR anew, one entry per CDR3 protein. The sample records around 340,000 distinct CDR3 sequences, about 20% being singletons. The rearrangement links TRBV2 to TRBJ2-3; the D gene is possibly TRBD1 (5 bases). The TCR sequence derives from a woman aged 45-60 years with Graves' hyperthyroidism. The sample consisted of blood. DNA of the CDR3: TGTGCCAGCAGTGTCGCAGGGCACCCAGATACGCAGTATTTT. Its protein product is CASSVAGHPDTQYF.